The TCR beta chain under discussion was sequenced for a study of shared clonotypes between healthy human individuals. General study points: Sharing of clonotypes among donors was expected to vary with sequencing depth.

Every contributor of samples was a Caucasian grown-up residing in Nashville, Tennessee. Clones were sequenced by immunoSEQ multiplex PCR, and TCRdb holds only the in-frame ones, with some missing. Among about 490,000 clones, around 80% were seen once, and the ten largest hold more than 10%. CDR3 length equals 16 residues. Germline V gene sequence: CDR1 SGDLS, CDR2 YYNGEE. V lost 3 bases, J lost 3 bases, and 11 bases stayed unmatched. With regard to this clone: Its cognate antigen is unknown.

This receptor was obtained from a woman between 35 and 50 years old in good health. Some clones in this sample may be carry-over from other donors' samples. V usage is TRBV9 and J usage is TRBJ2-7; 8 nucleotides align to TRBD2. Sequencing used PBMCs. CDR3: CASSDNPAGALYEQYF. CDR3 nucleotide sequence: TGTGCCAGCAGCGACAACCCAGCGGGAGCACTCTACGAGCAGTACTTC.